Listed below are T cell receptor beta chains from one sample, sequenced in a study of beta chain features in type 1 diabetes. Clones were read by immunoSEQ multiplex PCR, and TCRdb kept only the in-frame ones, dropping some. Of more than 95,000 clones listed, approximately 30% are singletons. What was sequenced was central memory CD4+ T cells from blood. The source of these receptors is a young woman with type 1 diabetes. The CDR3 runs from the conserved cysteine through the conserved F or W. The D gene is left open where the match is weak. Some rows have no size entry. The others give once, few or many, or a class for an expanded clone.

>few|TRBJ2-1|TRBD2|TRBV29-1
CSVEGPSGRVDEQFF
TGCAGCGTTGAAGGTCCTAGCGGGAGGGTTGATGAGCAGTTCTTC
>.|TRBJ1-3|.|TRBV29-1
CSVVLGSSGNTIYF
TGCAGCGTTGTTCTCGGGTCCTCTGGAAACACCATATATTTT
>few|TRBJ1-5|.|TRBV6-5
CASSYSYQVNQPQHF
TGTGCCAGCAGTTACTCGTATCAGGTCAATCAGCCCCAGCATTTT
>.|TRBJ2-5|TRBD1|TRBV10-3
CAISEGQGVGETQYF
TGTGCCATCAGTGAGGGACAGGGTGTAGGCGAGACCCAGTACTTC
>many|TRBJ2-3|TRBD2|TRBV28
CASSYREGPTDTQYF
TGTGCCAGCAGTTACCGGGAGGGCCCCACAGATACGCAGTATTTT
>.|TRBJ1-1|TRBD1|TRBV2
CASRQGGMNTEAFF
TGTGCCAGCAGACAGGGGGGAATGAACACTGAAGCTTTCTTT
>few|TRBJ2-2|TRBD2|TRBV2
CASTGVSGGTGELFF
TGTGCCAGCACGGGGGTTAGCGGGGGGACCGGGGAGCTGTTTTTT
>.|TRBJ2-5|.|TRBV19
CASSIFLAREETQYF
TGTGCCAGTAGTATATTCCTAGCGAGGGAAGAGACCCAGTACTTC
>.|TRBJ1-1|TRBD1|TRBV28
CASSLSGQENTEAFF
TGTGCCAGCAGTTTATCGGGACAGGAGAACACTGAAGCTTTCTTT
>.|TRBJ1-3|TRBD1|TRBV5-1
CASSLGTGVGNTIYF
TGCGCCAGCAGCTTGGGGACAGGGGTCGGAAACACCATATATTTT
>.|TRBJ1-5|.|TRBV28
CASTVDLRNQPQHF
TGTGCCAGCACCGTAGACCTGAGGAATCAGCCCCAGCATTTT
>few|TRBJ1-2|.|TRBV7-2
CASSLAAAVTNYGYTF
TGTGCCAGCAGCTTAGCGGCGGCAGTCACTAACTATGGCTACACCTTC
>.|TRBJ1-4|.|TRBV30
CAFMNEKLFF
TGTGCCTTCATGAATGAAAAACTGTTTTTT
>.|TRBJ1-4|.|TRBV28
CASSTRTQGEKLFF
TGTGCCAGCAGCACTCGCACTCAGGGTGAAAAACTGTTTTTT
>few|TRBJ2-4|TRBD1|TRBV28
CASSLMGTGSIAKNIQYF
TGTGCCAGCAGTTTAATGGGGACAGGGTCAATAGCCAAAAACATTCAGTACTTC
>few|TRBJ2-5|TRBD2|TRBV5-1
CASSLGSGNQETQYF
TGCGCCAGCAGCTTGGGAAGCGGGAATCAAGAGACCCAGTACTTC
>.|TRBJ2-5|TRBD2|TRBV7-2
CASSRPGLAAETQYF
TGTGCCAGCAGCCGACCGGGACTAGCTGCAGAGACCCAGTACTTC
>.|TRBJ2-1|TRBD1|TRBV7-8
CASRPARDRVIDEQFF
TGTGCCAGCAGACCCGCCCGGGACAGGGTTATCGATGAGCAGTTCTTC
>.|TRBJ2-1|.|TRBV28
CASSLAMSYNEQFF
TGTGCCAGCAGTTTAGCTATGTCTTACAATGAGCAGTTCTTC
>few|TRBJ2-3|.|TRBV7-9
CASSLLGADTQYF
TGTGCCAGCAGCTTGCTAGGGGCAGATACGCAGTATTTT
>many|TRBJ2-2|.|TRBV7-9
CASTLGRGLPGELFF
TGTGCCAGCACCCTCGGGAGGGGGCTCCCCGGGGAGCTGTTTTTT
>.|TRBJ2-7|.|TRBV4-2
CASSQEALSSYEQYF
TGTGCCAGCAGCCAAGAGGCCCTCAGCTCCTACGAGCAGTACTTC
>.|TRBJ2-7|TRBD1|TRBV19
CASSERGQGFGEQYF
TGTGCCAGTAGCGAGAGGGGACAGGGGTTCGGGGAGCAGTACTTC
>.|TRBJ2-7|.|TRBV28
CASSSGGTYYEQYF
TGTGCCAGCAGTTCCGGGGGGACATACTACGAGCAGTACTTC
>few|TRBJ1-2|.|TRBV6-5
CASRQDSSYGYTF
TGTGCCAGCAGACAGGACAGTTCTTATGGCTACACCTTC
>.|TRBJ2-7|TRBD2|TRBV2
CASRTSGSYEQYF
TGTGCCAGCCGGACTAGCGGTTCCTACGAGCAGTACTTC
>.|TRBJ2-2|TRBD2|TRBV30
CAWAGLAGAVVGTGELFF
TGTGCCTGGGCAGGACTAGCGGGAGCCGTGGTGGGGACCGGGGAGCTGTTTTTT
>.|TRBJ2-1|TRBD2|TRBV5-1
CASSFYPATSGYNEQFF
TGCGCCAGCAGCTTTTACCCAGCGACTAGCGGCTACAATGAGCAGTTCTTC
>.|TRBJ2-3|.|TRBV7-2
CASSFYRDTQYF
TGTGCCAGCAGCTTCTACAGGGATACGCAGTATTTT
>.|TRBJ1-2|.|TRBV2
CASSEAGNRVVNYGYTF
TGTGCCAGCAGTGAAGCGGGTAACAGGGTGGTAAACTATGGCTACACCTTC
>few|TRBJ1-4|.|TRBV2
CASRPLPTATGEKLFF
TGTGCCAGCAGGCCTCTTCCGACCGCAACGGGTGAAAAACTGTTTTTT
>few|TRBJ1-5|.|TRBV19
CASSMVRVSLSNQPQHF
TGTGCCAGTAGTATGGTGAGAGTTAGCCTTAGCAATCAGCCCCAGCATTTT